These 10 T cell receptor beta chains were sequenced from one sample in a study of T cells in Graves' hyperthyroidism and ophthalmopathy. Amplification yielded TCR beta CDR3 regions, with RNA transcripts as the source. When the TCR CDR3 underwent first-round RT-PCR, the HTBI primer set was used. TCRdb reanalysed the multiplex PCR reads using MiXCR and keeps one entry per CDR3 protein. The profile shows 500,000 to 700,000 distinct CDR3 sequences, about a sixth of them singletons. The sequencing input was blood. The receptors here all came from a woman aged 18-29 years with Graves' hyperthyroidism.

On this clonotype: The germline gene is not matched at one end of the junction; a read error may be the cause. The CDR3, as DNA: TGTGCCAGCCGGCGGGGGGGCTCCTCCAATGAGCAGTTCTTC. Translated: CASRRGGSSNEQFF. The chain joins TRBV6-2 or TRBV6-3 to TRBJ2-1; 9 bases match TRBD2. CDR3 length equals 14 residues. Germline CDR1 reads MNHEY; CDR2 reads SVGEGT.

This clonotype was observed a handful of times. The chain combines TRBV19 with TRBJ2-7; D is unclear. The CDR3 length is 14 residues. V lost 4 bases to trimming and J lost 1 base, with 11 bases between them. Per the germline V gene, CDR1 is LNHDA and CDR2 is SQIVND (reference sequence). CDR3: CASSTKTTSYEQYF. CDR3 nucleotides: TGTGCCAGTAGTACGAAGACCACGTCCTACGAGCAGTACTTC. The full variable domain, its missing parts supplied by reference TRBV19 and TRBJ2-7, is DGGITQSPKYLFRKEGQNVTLSCEQNLNHDAMYWYRQDPGQGLRLIYYSQIVNDFQKGDIAEGYSVSREKKESFPLTVTSAQKNPTAFYLCASSTKTTSYEQYFGPGTRLTVT.

The chain employs TRBV7-8 and TRBJ1-3, with a possible D match to TRBD1 (6 bases). This CDR3 has 15 residues. Between the trimmed V and J ends, which lost 5 bases and 0 bases, there was a span of 11 bases. In germline, CDR1 is SGHVS, CDR2 FQNEAQ. CDR3 sequence: CASSLRGRSGNTIYF. CDR3 bases: TGTGCCAGCAGCCTCCGGGGGCGCTCTGGAAACACCATATATTTT. The variable domain in full, completed from reference TRBV7-8 and TRBJ1-3, reads GAGVSQSPRYKVAKRGQDVALRCDPISGHVSLFWYQQALGQGPEFLTYFQNEAQLDKSGLPSDRFFAERPEGSVSTLKIQRTQQEDSAVYLCASSLRGRSGNTIYFGEGSWLTVV.

Concerning this clonotype itself: The junction departs from germline at one end; a sequencing error may be responsible. The chain couples TRBV19 to TRBJ1-5, with a possible D match to TRBD1 (6 bases). This CDR3 contains 15 residues. In germline, CDR1 is LNHDA, CDR2 SQIVND (reference sequence). The DNA of the CDR3 is TGTGCCAGTAGTATTCAGGGCAGGGGCAATCAGCCCCGGCATTTT. Residues: CASSIQGRGNQPRHF.

V gene TRBV9 combines with J gene TRBJ2-6; perhaps TRBD2 as D (5 bases). The germline gives CDR1 SGDLS, CDR2 YYNGEE. Trimming cost V 0 bases and J 4 bases, with 8 bases left between them. The CDR3 spans 15 residues. The DNA for the CDR3 is TGTGCCAGCAGCGTAGGAGGGAACGGGGCCAACGTCCTGACTTTC. Its translation is CASSVGGNGANVLTF.

This chain connects TRBV7-9 to TRBJ2-5; perhaps TRBD1 as D (6 bases). V gave up 0 bases and J gave up 5 bases, with 10 bases separating them. The germline V gene has CDR1 SEHNR and CDR2 FQNEAQ (reference sequence). The CDR3 is 14 residues long. The CDR3 protein is CASSLAGQWETQYF. The CDR3 region has the DNA TGTGCCAGCAGCTTAGCCGGACAGTGGGAGACCCAGTACTTC. Variable domain in full (rest from reference TRBV7-9 and TRBJ2-5): DTGVSQNPRHKITKRGQNVTFRCDPISEHNRLYWYRQTLGQGPEFLTYFQNEAQLEKSRLLSDRFSAERPKGSFSTLEIQRTEQGDSAMYLCASSLAGQWETQYFGPGTRLLVL.

CDR3 residues: CASSLFSLAGVTGELFF. The CDR3 DNA is TGTGCCAGCAGTTTATTCTCCCTAGCGGGAGTCACCGGGGAGCTGTTTTTT. The rearrangement links TRBV28 to TRBJ2-2; 10 nucleotides agree with TRBD2. CDR3 length equals 17 residues. CDR1 and CDR2 from the germline V gene are MDHEN and SYDVKM. V shed 1 base, J shed 4 bases, and the junction held 6 bases outside the gene matches.

The CDR3 sequence is CASRQGRIYEQYF. CDR3 bases: TGTGCCAGCAGACAGGGGAGGATCTACGAGCAGTACTTC. The rearrangement links TRBV27 to TRBJ2-7; tentative D call: TRBD1 (7 bases). The CDR3 length is 13 residues. Germline CDR1 MNHEY, CDR2 SMNVEV (reference sequence). With 6 bases removed from V and 3 bases from J, the gap between germline ends came to 12 bases.

As for this clonotype: The junction departs from the called germline gene at one end, perhaps through a read error. The chain combines TRBV3-1 with TRBJ1-1; weak D call: TRBD1 (6 bases). This CDR3 spans 14 amino acids. Germline V gene lookup returns CDR1 LGHDT and CDR2 YNNKEL (reference sequence). CDR3 in DNA: TGTGCCAGCAGCCTCCAGGGGTGGAACGCTGAAGGTTTCTTT. Its translation is CASSLQGWNAEGFF.

In this sample, this clonotype turned up many times. The chain is built from TRBV7-8 and TRBJ2-1, with D perhaps matching TRBD1 or TRBD2 (5 bases each). Per the germline V gene, CDR1 is SGHVS and CDR2 is FQNEAQ. Between the trimmed V and J ends, which lost 5 bases and 6 bases, there was a span of 20 bases. The CDR3 loop spans 16 amino acids. The CDR3 DNA is TGTGCCAGCAGCACCCACCCGGGACCGTGGCCCAATGAGCAGTTCTTC. Translation: CASSTHPGPWPNEQFF.